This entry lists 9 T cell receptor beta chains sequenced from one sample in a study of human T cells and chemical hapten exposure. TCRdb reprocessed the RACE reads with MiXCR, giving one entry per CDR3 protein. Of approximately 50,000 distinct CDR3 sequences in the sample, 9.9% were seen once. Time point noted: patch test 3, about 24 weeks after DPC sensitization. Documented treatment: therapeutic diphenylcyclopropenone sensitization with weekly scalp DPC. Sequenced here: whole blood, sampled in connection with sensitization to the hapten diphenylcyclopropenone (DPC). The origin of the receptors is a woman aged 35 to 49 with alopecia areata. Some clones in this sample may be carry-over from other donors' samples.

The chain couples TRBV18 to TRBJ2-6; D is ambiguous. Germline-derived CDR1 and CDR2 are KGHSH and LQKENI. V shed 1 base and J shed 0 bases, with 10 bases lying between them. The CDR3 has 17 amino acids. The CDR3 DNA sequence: TGTGCCAGCTCACCACGAACCAAAAACTCTGGGGCCAACGTCCTGACTTTC. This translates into CASSPRTKNSGANVLTF.

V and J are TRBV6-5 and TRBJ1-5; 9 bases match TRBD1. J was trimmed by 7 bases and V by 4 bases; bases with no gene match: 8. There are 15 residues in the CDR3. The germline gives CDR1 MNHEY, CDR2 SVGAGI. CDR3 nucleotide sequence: TGTGCCAGCAGTTCCTCCCGACAGGGGGGGCAGCCCCAGCATTTT. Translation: CASSSSRQGGQPQHF.

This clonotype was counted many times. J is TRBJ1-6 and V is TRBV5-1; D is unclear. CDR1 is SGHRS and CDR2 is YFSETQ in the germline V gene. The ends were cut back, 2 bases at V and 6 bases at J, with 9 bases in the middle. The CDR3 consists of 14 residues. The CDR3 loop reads CASSLNQPNSPLHF. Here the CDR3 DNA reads TGCGCCAGCAGCTTAAACCAGCCTAATTCACCCCTCCACTTT. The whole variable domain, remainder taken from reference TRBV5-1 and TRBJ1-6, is KAGVTQTPRYLIKTRGQQVTLSCSPISGHRSVSWYQQTPGQGLQFLFEYFSETQRNKGNFPGRFSGRQFSNSRSEMNVSTLELGDSALYLCASSLNQPNSPLHFGNGTRLTVT.

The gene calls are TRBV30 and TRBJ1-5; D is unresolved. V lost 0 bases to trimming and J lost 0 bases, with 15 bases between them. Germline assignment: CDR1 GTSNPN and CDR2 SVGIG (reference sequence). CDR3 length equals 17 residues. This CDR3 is CAWSVGNSVYSNQPQHF. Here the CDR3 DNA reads TGTGCCTGGAGTGTCGGAAACAGCGTCTATAGCAATCAGCCCCAGCATTTT.

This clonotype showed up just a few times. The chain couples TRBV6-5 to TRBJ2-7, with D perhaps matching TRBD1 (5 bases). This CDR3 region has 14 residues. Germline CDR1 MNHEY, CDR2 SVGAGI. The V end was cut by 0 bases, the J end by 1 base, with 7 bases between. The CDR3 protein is CASSYSPGSYEQYF. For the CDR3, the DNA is TGTGCCAGCAGTTACTCGCCAGGGTCCTACGAGCAGTACTTC.

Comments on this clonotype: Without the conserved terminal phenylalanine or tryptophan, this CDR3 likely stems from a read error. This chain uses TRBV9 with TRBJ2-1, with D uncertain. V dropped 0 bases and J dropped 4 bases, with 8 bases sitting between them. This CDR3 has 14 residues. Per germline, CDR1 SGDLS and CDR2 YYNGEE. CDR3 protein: CASSVDDGYNEQFY. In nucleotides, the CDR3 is TGTGCCAGCAGCGTAGATGACGGGTACAATGAGCAGTTCTAC.

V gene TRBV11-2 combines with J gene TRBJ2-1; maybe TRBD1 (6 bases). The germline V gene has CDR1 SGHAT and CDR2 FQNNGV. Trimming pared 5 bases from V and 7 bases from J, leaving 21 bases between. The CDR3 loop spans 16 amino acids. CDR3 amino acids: CASSHGHQGLKNEQFF. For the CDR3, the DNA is TGTGCCAGCAGCCACGGACATCAGGGGTTGAAGAATGAGCAGTTCTTC.

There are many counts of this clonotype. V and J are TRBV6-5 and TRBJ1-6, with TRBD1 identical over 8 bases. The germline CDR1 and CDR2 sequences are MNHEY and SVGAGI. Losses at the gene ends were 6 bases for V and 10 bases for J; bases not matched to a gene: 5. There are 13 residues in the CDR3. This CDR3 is CASRRQGSSPLHF. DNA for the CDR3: TGTGCCAGCAGGAGACAGGGGTCCTCACCCCTCCACTTT.

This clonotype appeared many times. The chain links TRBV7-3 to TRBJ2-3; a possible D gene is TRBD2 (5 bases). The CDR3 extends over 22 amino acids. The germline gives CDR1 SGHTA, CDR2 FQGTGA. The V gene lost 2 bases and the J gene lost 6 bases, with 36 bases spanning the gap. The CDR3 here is CASSLEGRRIRSDLGWADTQYF. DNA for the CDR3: TGTGCCAGCAGCTTAGAGGGCCGGAGGATCAGGTCCGATCTCGGGTGGGCGGATACGCAGTATTTT.